The rows below give T cell receptor beta chains drawn from one sample of a study of cytomegalovirus exposure and HLA in healthy donors. Clones were sequenced by immunoSEQ multiplex PCR, and TCRdb holds only the in-frame ones, with some missing. Among under 200,000 clones listed, roughly four fifths were seen once. Sequenced: PBMCs. The source is a woman between 18 and 29 years old in good health and CMV-seronegative. CDR3s include the opening cysteine and the closing phenylalanine or tryptophan. Fields, in order: V gene, clone size, D gene, J gene, CDR3 DNA, CDR3 protein. The D gene is left open where the match is weak. A clone size is listed for some rows: how often the clone was seen (once, few, many), or a class if it is expanded.

V: TRBV2
size: once
D: NA
J: TRBJ2-3
DNA: TGTGCCAGCAGGGACAACGCAGATACGCAGTATTTT
CDR3: CASRDNADTQYF

V: TRBV11-1
size: NA
D: NA
J: TRBJ2-1
DNA: TGTGCCAGCAGCTTAGGGGCCGGGATCGATGAGCAGTTCTTC
CDR3: CASSLGAGIDEQFF

V: TRBV2
size: NA
D: NA
J: TRBJ1-4
DNA: TGTGCCAGCAGTGATACCGGGAATGAAAAACTGTTTTTT
CDR3: CASSDTGNEKLFF

V: TRBV30
size: once
D: TRBD2
J: TRBJ2-7
DNA: TGTGCCTGTCGCGAAGCGGGAACCTACGAGCAGTACTTC
CDR3: CACREAGTYEQYF

V: TRBV7-3
size: few
D: TRBD2
J: TRBJ2-3
DNA: TGTGCCAGCAGCGAGACTAGCGGGGATACGCAGTATTTT
CDR3: CASSETSGDTQYF

V: TRBV7-9
size: once
D: NA
J: TRBJ2-3
DNA: TGTGCCAGCAGCTTAGCCGATGACAGGACGCAGTATTTT
CDR3: CASSLADDRTQYF

V: TRBV18
size: few
D: NA
J: TRBJ1-4
DNA: TGTGCCAGCTCACCCCGTCGGGGTGATAATGAAAAACTGTTTTTT
CDR3: CASSPRRGDNEKLFF

V: TRBV5-4
size: NA
D: NA
J: TRBJ1-2
DNA: TGTGCCAGCAGCTCATCCAGGGTCTACACCTTC
CDR3: CASSSSRVYTF

V: TRBV15
size: NA
D: NA
J: TRBJ1-4
DNA: TGTGCCACCAGCAGAGAAGGTAGCAACAATAATGAAAAACTGTTTTTT
CDR3: CATSREGSNNNEKLFF

V: TRBV7-9
size: NA
D: TRBD1
J: TRBJ1-5
DNA: TGTGCCAGCAGCTTAGGGGACAGCGGCGTTCAGCCCCAGCATTTT
CDR3: CASSLGDSGVQPQHF

V: TRBV11-2
size: NA
D: TRBD1
J: TRBJ2-5
DNA: TGTGCCAGCAGCTCGCGACGAAGAGGGGGCATTGAGACCCAGTACTTC
CDR3: CASSSRRRGGIETQYF

V: TRBV5-1
size: NA
D: NA
J: TRBJ2-3
DNA: TGCGCCAGCAGCCTCGCCCCCGTGGGCCCAGGGGCAATAAACACAGATACGCAGTATTTT
CDR3: CASSLAPVGPGAINTDTQYF

V: TRBV5-4
size: NA
D: NA
J: TRBJ2-1
DNA: TGTGCCAGTTTCCTACCGAAGGTGGTCTCGGGGCAGTTCTTC
CDR3: CASFLPKVVSGQFF

V: TRBV5-1
size: few
D: TRBD1
J: TRBJ1-3
DNA: TGCGCCAGCAGCTTGGGGGACAGGGTCTCTGGAAACACCATATATTTT
CDR3: CASSLGDRVSGNTIYF

V: TRBV27
size: few
D: NA
J: TRBJ2-3
DNA: TGTGCCAGCAGAACAATCACAGATACGCAGTATTTT
CDR3: CASRTITDTQYF

V: TRBV5-1
size: few
D: NA
J: TRBJ1-4
DNA: TGCGCCAGCAGCTTGGATAGAAATGAAAAACTGTTTTTT
CDR3: CASSLDRNEKLFF

V: TRBV5-1
size: NA
D: TRBD2
J: TRBJ2-1
DNA: TGCGCCAGCAGCCCCGGGACTAGCAGGCAAAGTTGGTTCTTC
CDR3: CASSPGTSRQSWFF

V: TRBV18
size: NA
D: TRBD2
J: TRBJ2-4
DNA: TGTGCCAGCTCACCACGGAGACTAGCGGGGGGGCTTGACAAAAACATTCAGTACTTC
CDR3: CASSPRRLAGGLDKNIQYF

V: TRBV15
size: NA
D: NA
J: TRBJ2-5
DNA: TGTGCCACCAGCAGAGACAGGCGGACCCAGTACTTC
CDR3: CATSRDRRTQYF

V: TRBV7-9
size: NA
D: TRBD2
J: TRBJ2-1
DNA: TGTGCCAGCAGCTTAGAGGTCACTAGCGTAGAGCAGTTCTTC
CDR3: CASSLEVTSVEQFF

V: TRBV7-9
size: NA
D: TRBD2
J: TRBJ2-2
DNA: TGTGCCAGCAGCTGGGGGACTAGCGCCGGGGAGCTGTTTTTT
CDR3: CASSWGTSAGELFF

V: TRBV6-5
size: NA
D: TRBD1
J: TRBJ2-7
DNA: TGTGCCAGCAGTTACTCGGACAGGGCCCCTCACTACGAGCAGTACTTC
CDR3: CASSYSDRAPHYEQYF

V: TRBV11-2
size: NA
D: TRBD1
J: TRBJ1-6
DNA: TGTGCCAGCAGCTTATATGAGTACAGGGGGGATTCACCCCTCCACTTT
CDR3: CASSLYEYRGDSPLHF

V: TRBV9
size: NA
D: TRBD1
J: TRBJ2-7
DNA: TGTGCCAGCAGCGTAGGCTCCTCACGGGACAGCCTGCGCGAGCAGTACTTC
CDR3: CASSVGSSRDSLREQYF

V: TRBV6-1
size: NA
D: NA
J: TRBJ2-7
DNA: TGTGCCAGCAGACTCGCGGGCCCTCCCTACGAGCAGTACTTC
CDR3: CASRLAGPPYEQYF

V: TRBV6-6
size: NA
D: NA
J: TRBJ1-5
DNA: TGTGCCAGCAGTTACGATCTAGTTCAGCCCCAGCATTTT
CDR3: CASSYDLVQPQHF

V: TRBV6-6
size: NA
D: TRBD1
J: TRBJ2-7
DNA: TGTGCCAGCAGTTACGAGACAGGGCGAACCTACGAGCAGTACTTC
CDR3: CASSYETGRTYEQYF

V: TRBV9
size: NA
D: TRBD1
J: TRBJ1-2
DNA: TGTGCCAGCAGCTATACCGGGACAGGGGCCCCAGATGGCTACACCTTC
CDR3: CASSYTGTGAPDGYTF

V: TRBV25-1
size: few
D: NA
J: TRBJ2-7
DNA: TGTGCCAGCAGTGTCGGAGCGGACGAGCAGTACTTC
CDR3: CASSVGADEQYF

V: TRBV4-1
size: NA
D: NA
J: TRBJ2-7
DNA: TGCGCCAGCAGCCGGCTGTCAGGTATAGCGGCGTACGAGCAGTACTTC
CDR3: CASSRLSGIAAYEQYF

V: TRBV18
size: NA
D: TRBD1
J: TRBJ1-4
DNA: TGTGCCAGCGCCCGACAGGGAGATGAAAAACTGTTTTTT
CDR3: CASARQGDEKLFF

V: TRBV5-3
size: NA
D: NA
J: TRBJ1-2
DNA: TGTGCCAGAAGCTTGGGGCAGGGGATCCTCTATGGCTACACCTTC
CDR3: CARSLGQGILYGYTF

V: TRBV6-5
size: NA
D: NA
J: TRBJ2-7
DNA: TGTGCCAGCACTAGGGGTCAGGGATTGGCGTACGAGCAGTACTTC
CDR3: CASTRGQGLAYEQYF

V: TRBV5-4
size: NA
D: TRBD1
J: TRBJ2-5
DNA: TGTGCCAGCAGCTTGGAGGCAGGGGGAGAGACCCAGTACTTC
CDR3: CASSLEAGGETQYF

V: TRBV4-1
size: NA
D: TRBD1
J: TRBJ2-2
DNA: TGCGCCAGCAGCCCCCCGGGACAGGGGTCCACCGGGGAGCTGTTTTTT
CDR3: CASSPPGQGSTGELFF

V: TRBV30
size: NA
D: NA
J: TRBJ1-2
DNA: TGTGCCTGGAGGCGAAATCAGGGGCCCGGCGGACCCTATGGCTACACCTTC
CDR3: CAWRRNQGPGGPYGYTF

V: TRBV7-3
size: NA
D: NA
J: TRBJ2-5
DNA: TGTGCCAGCAGCCCGCAGGGGTCACGAGAGACCCAGTACTTC
CDR3: CASSPQGSRETQYF

V: TRBV18
size: NA
D: TRBD2
J: TRBJ2-5
DNA: TGTGCCAGCTCACCCCGGTCGCCGGGGGGGGAGACCCAGTACTTC
CDR3: CASSPRSPGGETQYF

V: TRBV19
size: once
D: TRBD1
J: TRBJ2-7
DNA: TGTGCCAGTAGCAAGTCATCCAGGACAGGGGTATCCTACGAGCAGTACTTC
CDR3: CASSKSSRTGVSYEQYF

V: TRBV5-6
size: NA
D: NA
J: TRBJ2-7
DNA: TGTGCCAGCAGCCAGGGTGCGGGGCGATCGTCTTACGAGCAGTACTTC
CDR3: CASSQGAGRSSYEQYF

V: TRBV10-3
size: NA
D: NA
J: TRBJ2-2
DNA: TGTGCCATCAGTGCCAGGGGGGAGAACACCGGGGAGCTGTTTTTT
CDR3: CAISARGENTGELFF

V: TRBV28
size: NA
D: TRBD2
J: TRBJ2-7
DNA: TGTGCCAGCAGTCCAGCGGGAACCTCCTACGAGCAGTACTTC
CDR3: CASSPAGTSYEQYF

V: TRBV28
size: NA
D: NA
J: TRBJ2-1
DNA: TGTGCCAGCAGCCGGGACTTCAGACCTCGAAATGAGCAGTTCTTC
CDR3: CASSRDFRPRNEQFF

V: TRBV5-1
size: NA
D: NA
J: TRBJ1-2
DNA: TGCGCCAGCAGCTTGACATCTGGAGGGTTCTATGGCTACACCTTC
CDR3: CASSLTSGGFYGYTF

V: TRBV6-1
size: once
D: NA
J: TRBJ1-4
DNA: TGTGCCAGCAGTGAATTCAGGGGCGCAACTAATGAAAAACTGTTTTTT
CDR3: CASSEFRGATNEKLFF

V: TRBV7-3
size: NA
D: TRBD2
J: TRBJ2-5
DNA: TGTGCCAGCAGCTTTCTAGCGGGGCCTCAAGAGACCCAGTACTTC
CDR3: CASSFLAGPQETQYF

V: TRBV6-1
size: NA
D: NA
J: TRBJ1-5
DNA: TGTGCCAGCAGTTCGTATATTGATCAGCCCCAGCATTTT
CDR3: CASSSYIDQPQHF

V: TRBV27
size: few
D: NA
J: TRBJ2-3
DNA: TGTGCCAGCAGTTTGTTTTACACAGATACGCAGTATTTT
CDR3: CASSLFYTDTQYF

V: TRBV18
size: NA
D: TRBD2
J: TRBJ2-2
DNA: TGTGCCAGCTCACCCGGGAGGACCGGGGAGCTGTTTTTT
CDR3: CASSPGRTGELFF

V: TRBV9
size: NA
D: NA
J: TRBJ2-7
DNA: TGTGCCAGCAGCGTAGAACCGGGGGTCTACGAGCAGTACTTC
CDR3: CASSVEPGVYEQYF